This is a list of T cell receptor beta chains from one sample in a study of preoperative IRX-2 immunotherapy in early breast cancer. Clones were sequenced by immunoSEQ multiplex PCR, and TCRdb holds only the in-frame ones, with some missing. Here the sample spans some 19,000 clones, around 81% being singletons. Sample: lymph node tissue, taken after IRX-2 immunotherapy. Receptors originate from a human donor with breast cancer. CDR3s include the opening cysteine and the closing phenylalanine or tryptophan. A D gene is named only where the DNA matches it firmly. Expanded clones are given a class, and other clones once, few, many or no size at all.

TRBV18	-	TRBJ2-2	once	TGTGCCAGCTCACAGAGTAAAGCCACCGGGGAGCTGTTTTTT	CASSQSKATGELFF
TRBV30	TRBD2	TRBJ2-1	once	TGTGCCTGGGTGACTAGCGGGCTTAGCTCCTACAATGAGCAGTTCTTC	CAWVTSGLSSYNEQFF
TRBV15	-	TRBJ1-1	-	TGTGCCACCAGCAGAGGAACCCTGAACACTGAAGCTTTCTTT	CATSRGTLNTEAFF
TRBV19	-	TRBJ2-5	-	TGTGCCAGTAGTCTTGAGGAGACCCAGTACTTC	CASSLEETQYF
TRBV1	-	TRBJ1-2	once	TGCGCCAGCAGCCAAGACGAACACTATGGCTACACCTTC	CASSQDEHYGYTF
TRBV6-1	-	TRBJ1-3	-	TGTGCCAGCAGTGAAGGGACAAAGGGAAACACCATATATTTT	CASSEGTKGNTIYF
TRBV18	-	TRBJ1-3	few	TGTGCCAGCTCACCACCTTCAGTTGGAAACACCATATATTTT	CASSPPSVGNTIYF
TRBV10-3	-	TRBJ2-1	-	TGTGCCATCAGTGAGTTTAGCGGATCGAGCTCCTACAATGAGCAGTTCTTC	CAISEFSGSSSYNEQFF
TRBV6-8	TRBD1	TRBJ1-2	-	TGTGCCATCAGTGGGACAGGCTATGGCTACACCTTC	CAISGTGYGYTF
TRBV19	-	TRBJ1-1	-	TGTGCCAGCGAAGACCAGGGGCGAGGCACTGAAGCTTTCTTT	CASEDQGRGTEAFF
TRBV18	-	TRBJ2-2	-	TGTGCCAGCTCACCAGACGGGCCAAACACCGGGGAGCTGTTTTTT	CASSPDGPNTGELFF
TRBV14	-	TRBJ2-2	few	TGTGCCAGCAGCCAAGAGATCAGGGCCGGGGAGCTGTTTTTT	CASSQEIRAGELFF
TRBV5-1	-	TRBJ1-1	-	TGCGCCAGCAGCTTGGACGTAGTGGGGAACACTGAAGCTTTCTTT	CASSLDVVGNTEAFF
TRBV11-3	-	TRBJ1-2	-	TGTGCCAGCAGCTTACCAGGGCTGGCGGACTATGGCTACACCTTC	CASSLPGLADYGYTF
TRBV5-1	-	TRBJ1-6	-	TGCGCCAGCAGCTTGGGTGTGAATAATTCACCCCTCCACTTT	CASSLGVNNSPLHF
TRBV5-1	-	TRBJ2-3	-	TGCGCCAGCAGCCAAGTTTGGAATTTTGATAGCACAGATACGCAGTATTTT	CASSQVWNFDSTDTQYF
TRBV7-6	-	TRBJ1-1	once	TGTGCCAGCAGCTTGGGCCTGGGGACATCTAACACTGAAGCTTTCTTT	CASSLGLGTSNTEAFF
TRBV19	-	TRBJ2-2	-	TGTGCCAGTGGTCGTGTCGTAACGACCGGGGAGCTGTTTTTT	CASGRVVTTGELFF
TRBV6-8	-	TRBJ2-3	few	TGTGCCAGCAAGACCACACGGTATCCCACAGATACGCAGTATTTT	CASKTTRYPTDTQYF
TRBV18	-	TRBJ1-1	-	TGTGCCAGCTCACCATTAACAGGTGAAGCTTTCTTT	CASSPLTGEAFF
TRBV30	TRBD1	TRBJ2-1	few	TGTGCCTGCATACCCGGGACAGGGATCAATGAGCAGTTCTTC	CACIPGTGINEQFF
TRBV6-8	-	TRBJ2-6	-	TGTGCCATCAGTGTCGGGGCCAACGTCCTGACTTTC	CAISVGANVLTF
TRBV6-8	-	TRBJ2-7	-	TGTGCCAGCAGTTACTCTATGGGGGGCTCCTACGAGCAGTACTTC	CASSYSMGGSYEQYF
TRBV19	-	TRBJ1-4	-	TGTGCCAGTAGCTACGGCCTTTGGGATGAAAAACTGTTTTTT	CASSYGLWDEKLFF
TRBV19	-	TRBJ2-6	-	TGTGCCAGTAGTATAGGTGCCTCTGGGGCCAACGTCCTGACTTTC	CASSIGASGANVLTF
TRBV23-1	-	TRBJ2-2	once	TGCGCCAGCTCCTCGCCAGGGAGGACCGGGGAGCTGTTTTTT	CASSSPGRTGELFF
TRBV19	TRBD2	TRBJ2-1	-	TGTGCCAGTAGTATCCCCCGGACTAGCGGGAGCCCCATCTCCTACAATGAGCAGTTCTTC	CASSIPRTSGSPISYNEQFF
TRBV6-8	-	TRBJ2-2	-	TGTGCCACCCAGAAACCCGACTGGACCGGGGAGCTGTTTTTT	CATQKPDWTGELFF
TRBV18	-	TRBJ2-5	-	TGTGCCAGCTCACCGAGGGGAGCGTCGGAGACCCAGTACTTC	CASSPRGASETQYF
TRBV8-2	-	TRBJ1-1	-	TGTGCCAGCAGTTGGGCCTTGGCGGGCACTGAAGCTTTCTTT	CASSWALAGTEAFF
TRBV12-5	TRBD2	TRBJ2-1	-	TGTGCTAGTGGTCGACTAGCGGGAGGGAATGAGCAGTTCTTC	CASGRLAGGNEQFF
TRBV9	-	TRBJ2-5	-	TGTGCCAGCAGCGCTACCTCCGTTCTGTACCAAGAGACCCAGTACTTC	CASSATSVLYQETQYF
TRBV6-8	-	TRBJ2-5	-	TGTGCCAGCAGTTACTCCGGTGAAGAGACCCAGTACTTC	CASSYSGEETQYF
TRBV6-8	-	TRBJ2-5	-	TGTGCCATCAGGGAAGGGACGGCACAAGAGACCCAGTACTTC	CAIREGTAQETQYF
TRBV30	TRBD2	TRBJ2-7	-	TGTGCCTGGACTTGGACGGGGGGGGCCCAGGGGCAGTACTTC	CAWTWTGGAQGQYF
TRBV19	-	TRBJ2-4	-	TGTGCCAGTAGTATAGGAGGGGTTAACATTCAGTACTTC	CASSIGGVNIQYF
TRBV12-5	TRBD2	TRBJ2-1	-	TGTGCTAGTGGCTCCGGACTAGCTGCGTACAATGAGCAGTTCTTC	CASGSGLAAYNEQFF
TRBV9	-	TRBJ1-4	once	TGTGCCAGCAGTAGCGTGTGGGGGAATGAAAAACTGTTTTTT	CASSSVWGNEKLFF
TRBV30	-	TRBJ1-5	-	TGTGCCTGGAGTGGGCAGACAGATCAGCCCCAGCATTTT	CAWSGQTDQPQHF
TRBV28	TRBD1	TRBJ2-1	-	TGTGCCAGCAGTCCACTAGGGGACAGGGGGCTTTTTGAGCAGTTCTTC	CASSPLGDRGLFEQFF
TRBV28	TRBD1	TRBJ1-4	few	TGTGCCAGCAGCCGACCGGGACAGGGGGCGATTAATGAAAAACTGTTTTTT	CASSRPGQGAINEKLFF
TRBV7-6	TRBD2	TRBJ2-3	-	TGTGCCAGCAGCTTCGGGACTAGCGGTAGCACAGATACGCAGTATTTT	CASSFGTSGSTDTQYF
TRBV30	TRBD1	TRBJ1-2	once	TGTGCCTGGCATCGGGACAGGGGGTACTATGGCTACACCTTC	CAWHRDRGYYGYTF
TRBV12-5	-	TRBJ1-1	-	TGTGCCAACGGACGGATCACTGAAGCTTTCTTT	CANGRITEAFF
TRBV15	-	TRBJ2-2	few	TGTGCCACCAGCAGAGGGGCCCTGTCCGACACCGGGGAGCTGTTTTTT	CATSRGALSDTGELFF
TRBV29-1	-	TRBJ1-1	once	TGCAGCGTTGTAATGGCAGGGTGGGACACTGAAGCTTTCTTT	CSVVMAGWDTEAFF
TRBV19	-	TRBJ1-6	-	TGTGCCAGTAGTACCCGGACGGAGAATTCACCCCTCCACTTT	CASSTRTENSPLHF
TRBV28	TRBD2	TRBJ2-7	-	TGTGCCAGCAGTACTCCTAGCGGGTTCTCCTACGAGCAGTACTTC	CASSTPSGFSYEQYF
TRBV11-3	TRBD2	TRBJ2-2	-	TGTGCCAGCAGCCAAGCGGGAGGCACCGGGGAGCTGTTTTTT	CASSQAGGTGELFF
TRBV15	-	TRBJ1-2	-	TGTGCCACCAGCAGAGGCGGGGGGAACTATGGCTACACCTTC	CATSRGGGNYGYTF
TRBV28	TRBD2	TRBJ2-7	-	TGTGCCAGCAGTTCCGGGACTATCTACGAGCAGTACTTC	CASSSGTIYEQYF
TRBV6-1	-	TRBJ1-4	-	TGTGCCAGCAGTGAAGGGACACGAACTAATGAAAAACTGTTTTTT	CASSEGTRTNEKLFF
TRBV28	-	TRBJ1-5	-	TGTGCCAGCAGTTTAGGTGGTCCAGGGAATCAGCCCCAGCATTTT	CASSLGGPGNQPQHF
TRBV28	-	TRBJ1-1	-	TGTGCCAGCAGCCGATCTACAGGGAACACTGAAGCTTTCTTT	CASSRSTGNTEAFF
TRBV6-8	-	TRBJ1-1	-	TGTGCCAGCACACCGCAAGGGGGTCCCACTGAAGCTTTCTTT	CASTPQGGPTEAFF
TRBV28	-	TRBJ2-7	-	TGTGCCAGCAATCGACTCCGCTACGAGCAGTACTTC	CASNRLRYEQYF
TRBV6-8	-	TRBJ2-7	-	TGTGCCAGCACGGACCCGGCGTACGAGCAGTACTTC	CASTDPAYEQYF
TRBV7-5	-	TRBJ2-2	-	TGTGCCAGCAGCTTGGGGGGACTAGCGGGAAGCGGGGAGCTGTTTTTT	CASSLGGLAGSGELFF